The clone carrying this T cell receptor beta chain showed up many times. Its specificity is unknown. Amplification of TCR alpha and beta CDR3 regions from RNA used iRepertoire nested multiplex PCR. TCRdb passed the multiplex PCR reads through MiXCR, listing each CDR3 protein once. The repertoire holds under 200,000 distinct CDR3 sequences, with about 47% as singletons. These data come from a study of glioma-infiltrating T cells. General study results and limits: Only very few CDR3 sequences appeared in both tissue and blood.

This CDR3 is built from 15 residues. J was trimmed by 5 bases and V by 6 bases; bases with no gene match: 4. Germline CDR1 is MNHNS and CDR2 is SASEGT. The TCR comes from a human donor with low-grade glioma or glioblastoma, undergoing nonglioma brain surgery, or in good health (not recorded which). The sequenced sample consisted of glioma tissue, nonneoplastic brain tissue, or PBMCs (not recorded which). The chain is built from TRBV6-1 and TRBJ2-7, with 16 bases lining up with TRBD2. This CDR3 reads CASRGLAGGAHEQYF. CDR3 coding DNA: TGTGCCAGCAGGGGACTAGCGGGAGGGGCCCACGAGCAGTACTTC.